A selection of T cell receptor beta chains follows, all from one sample in a study of CD8 T cells in ankylosing spondylitis. TCRdb called the 5' RACE reads again in MiXCR, with one record for every CDR3 protein. The table has approximately 520,000 distinct CDR3 sequences, over 4% seen once. Sequenced sample: blood, either unsorted or a sorted T cell fraction (not recorded which). These receptors were obtained from a male donor with ankylosing spondylitis. CDR3s include the opening cysteine and the closing phenylalanine or tryptophan. The D gene is left open where the match is weak. Clone size appears in some rows only: once, few, many, or a class for an expanded clone.

TRBV5-1	many	TRBJ2-7	13	-	TGCGCCAGCAGCCCGGACGGGACCTACGAGCAGTACTTC	CASSPDGTYEQYF
TRBV6-1	many	TRBJ2-6	15	-	TGTGCCAGCAGCCGACAGAGCTCTGGGGCCAACGTCCTGACTTTC	CASSRQSSGANVLTF
TRBV5-1	many	TRBJ1-1	15	-	TGCGCCAGCAGCTTGGCCGGGGAGGGGAACACTGAAGCTTTCTTT	CASSLAGEGNTEAFF
TRBV10-3	many	TRBJ2-1	15	TRBD2	TGTGCCATCAATATTGGCCTAGCGGGCTACAATGAGCAGTTCTTC	CAINIGLAGYNEQFF
TRBV9	-	TRBJ2-2	15	TRBD1	TGTGCCAGCAGACCGACAGGGTCGGGGACCGGGGAGCTGTTTTTT	CASRPTGSGTGELFF
TRBV7-9	-	TRBJ2-5	16	-	TGTGCCAGCAGCTTAGGGAGGTCCCGACGGGGAGAGACCCAGTACTTC	CASSLGRSRRGETQYF
TRBV18	-	TRBJ2-2	15	TRBD1	TGTGCCAGCTCACTCCAGAGGACAGGCACCGGGGAGCTGTTTTTT	CASSLQRTGTGELFF
TRBV4-3	many	TRBJ2-2	15	-	TGCGCCAGCAGCCAAGGAAGGGGGGGAGGCGGGGAGCTGTTTTTT	CASSQGRGGGGELFF
TRBV28	many	TRBJ1-2	14	TRBD1	TGTGCCAGCAGTCCAGGGGGGAGTAACTATGGCTACACCTTC	CASSPGGSNYGYTF
TRBV12-3/TRBV12-4	many	TRBJ2-2	12	-	TGTGCCACCAGCAGTAACACCGGGGAGCTGTTTTTT	CATSSNTGELFF
TRBV25-1	few	TRBJ2-1	15	TRBD2	TGTGCCAGCAGTGAATGGGGACTAGCGGGGAATGAGCAGTTCTTC	CASSEWGLAGNEQFF
TRBV6-2/TRBV6-3	few	TRBJ2-6	15	-	TGTGCCAGCAGTTTCGTAAGAACGGGGGCCAACGTCCTGACTTTC	CASSFVRTGANVLTF
TRBV20-1	many	TRBJ1-2	12	TRBD1	TGCAGTGCTACAGGGGGCAACTATGGCTACACCTTC	CSATGGNYGYTF
TRBV29-1	many	TRBJ2-1	18	-	TGCAGCGTTGACAGGCTAGCGAGTAATGTGGGCTCCTACAATGAGCAGTTCTTC	CSVDRLASNVGSYNEQFF
TRBV6-2/TRBV6-3	many	TRBJ2-7	13	-	TGTGCCAGCCGAAAAGACCGCCTCTACGAGCAGTACTTC	CASRKDRLYEQYF
TRBV6-2/TRBV6-3	many	TRBJ1-5	14	-	TGTGCCAGCAGTTATCTGGACTACAATCAGCCCCAGCATTTT	CASSYLDYNQPQHF
TRBV4-2	many	TRBJ1-6	18	-	TGTGCCAGCAGCCAAGCCCCGGTGGGGCAGGCAAGCAATTCACCCCTCCACTTT	CASSQAPVGQASNSPLHF
TRBV5-1	many	TRBJ2-5	12	-	TGCGCCAGCAGCTTGGAGAAAGAGACCCAGTACTTC	CASSLEKETQYF
TRBV6-5	many	TRBJ2-3	15	-	TGTGCCAGCAGTTACTATCCGGCTAGCACAGATACGCAGTATTTT	CASSYYPASTDTQYF
TRBV5-1	many	TRBJ2-3	15	-	TGCGCCAGCAGCTTGGCGGCGCATGGAGCAGATACGCAGTATTTT	CASSLAAHGADTQYF
TRBV6-2/TRBV6-3	-	TRBJ1-2	12	-	TGTGCCAGCAGGGCCAGAGACTATGGCTACACCTTC	CASRARDYGYTF
TRBV7-2	many	TRBJ1-2	13	-	TGTGCCAGCAGCTTCCGGGACATCTATGGCTACACCTTC	CASSFRDIYGYTF
TRBV19	-	TRBJ2-6	18	-	TGTGCCAGTAGTCACCAGGACATAGGCCGCTCTGGGGCCAACGTCCTGACTTTC	CASSHQDIGRSGANVLTF
TRBV5-1	many	TRBJ2-3	13	-	TGCGCCAGCAGCTCACTAGTGGCAGATACGCAGTATTTT	CASSSLVADTQYF
TRBV18	many	TRBJ2-5	15	-	TGTGCCAGCTCACCGAGGGAATGGGGGACGGAGACCCAGTACTTC	CASSPREWGTETQYF
TRBV18	many	TRBJ1-1	14	-	TGTGCCAGCTCTCACGGGACGGAGAACACTGAAGCTTTCTTT	CASSHGTENTEAFF
TRBV20-1	many	TRBJ2-1	12	-	TGCAGTGCTAGAACAACTAGAGATGAGCAGTTCTTC	CSARTTRDEQFF
TRBV12-3/TRBV12-4	many	TRBJ2-3	13	TRBD1	TGTGCCAGCCGGGACAGGACAACAGATACGCAGTATTTT	CASRDRTTDTQYF
TRBV12-3/TRBV12-4	many	TRBJ1-1	15	-	TGTGCCAGCAGTAAAAAGGGGTTTTTGAACACTGAAGCTTTCTTT	CASSKKGFLNTEAFF
TRBV20-1	-	TRBJ2-5	16	-	TGCAGTGCTAGGCAACAGGCACACGGGTACCAAGAGACCCAGTACTTC	CSARQQAHGYQETQYF
TRBV20-1	many	TRBJ2-1	14	TRBD2	TGCAGTGCCCTTCGGACTAGCGGGAGCCATGAGCAGTTCTTC	CSALRTSGSHEQFF
TRBV5-1	many	TRBJ2-1	16	TRBD2	TGCGCCAGCAGCTTGTCGGTTAGCGGGCTTTACAATGAGCAGTTCTTC	CASSLSVSGLYNEQFF
TRBV6-2/TRBV6-3	many	TRBJ2-1	13	-	TGTGCCAGCAGTTACTCGAACCAGAATGAGCAGTTCTTC	CASSYSNQNEQFF
TRBV29-1	many	TRBJ2-7	14	-	TGCAGCGTTGTGGGGCAGAGCAGCTCCTACGAGCAGTACTTC	CSVVGQSSSYEQYF
TRBV4-2	many	TRBJ2-3	14	-	TGTGCCAGCAGCCAAGGATGGGACACAGATACGCAGTATTTT	CASSQGWDTDTQYF
TRBV5-1	many	TRBJ2-1	16	-	TGCGCCAGCAGCTTGGGGGTTGGAGGCCGTGACAATGAGCAGTTCTTC	CASSLGVGGRDNEQFF
TRBV18	many	TRBJ2-1	17	TRBD2	TGTGCCAGCTCACCACTCTCTGGACTAGCGGGATACAATGAGCAGTTCTTC	CASSPLSGLAGYNEQFF